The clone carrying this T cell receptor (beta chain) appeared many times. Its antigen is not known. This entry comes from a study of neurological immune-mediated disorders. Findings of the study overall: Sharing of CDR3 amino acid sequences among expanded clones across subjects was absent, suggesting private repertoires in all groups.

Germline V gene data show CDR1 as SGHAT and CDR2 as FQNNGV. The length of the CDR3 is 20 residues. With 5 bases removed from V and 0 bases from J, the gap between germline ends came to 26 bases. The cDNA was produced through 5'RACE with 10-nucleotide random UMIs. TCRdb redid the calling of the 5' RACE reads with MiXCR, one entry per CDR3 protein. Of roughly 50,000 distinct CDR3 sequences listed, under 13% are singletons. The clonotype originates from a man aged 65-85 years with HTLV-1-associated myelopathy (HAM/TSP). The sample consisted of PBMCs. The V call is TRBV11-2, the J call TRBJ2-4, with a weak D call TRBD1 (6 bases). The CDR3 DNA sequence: TGTGCCAGCAGCCTTTACCAGTATGTGAGGGGGACGTTAGCCAAAAACATTCAGTACTTC. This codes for CASSLYQYVRGTLAKNIQYF.